Presented here are 14 T cell receptor beta chains from one specimen sequenced in a study of control samples from healthy donors and cancer patients. TCRdb's copy holds only in-frame clones and misses some; the assay was immunoSEQ multiplex PCR. The sample records 65,000 to 100,000 clones, approximately 89% being singletons. The sequenced sample consisted of blood. The receptors were sampled from a man aged 45-65 years in good health.

The chain links TRBV7-2 to TRBJ1-2, with 7 bases matching TRBD1. CDR1 is SGHTA, CDR2 FQGNSA, per germline. Germline trimming cut 5 bases from V and 3 bases from J; bases unmatched to any gene: 9. This CDR3 region has 15 residues. The CDR3 DNA reads as TGTGCCAGCAGCCAGGGGGGAAAGAAAGACTATGGCTACACCTTC. Translated, it gives CASSQGGKKDYGYTF.

The CDR3 reads CASSQTVSYEQYV. The CDR3 coding sequence is TGTGCCAGCAGTCAGACAGTCAGCTACGAGCAGTACGTC. The V call is TRBV6-2 or TRBV6-3, the J call TRBJ2-7; the D gene is possibly TRBD1 (5 bases). The CDR3 has 13 residues. Trimming cost V 5 bases and J 3 bases, with 11 bases left between them. CDR1 is MNHEY and CDR2 is SVGEGT in the germline V gene.

This clone is a singleton in its sample. The V call is TRBV7-2, the J call TRBJ2-7; D perhaps matches TRBD2 (6 bases). Germline V CDR1 and CDR2: SGHTA, FQGNSA. The ends were cut back, 1 base at V and 2 bases at J, with 15 bases in the middle. CDR3 length: 16 amino acids. The DNA of the CDR3 is TGTGCCAGCAGCTTAGAGGCAGGGAGGAGGACCTACGAGCAGTACTTC. Its protein product is CASSLEAGRRTYEQYF.

This sequence joins TRBV11-1 and TRBJ2-5; 7 bases fit TRBD2. Germline assignment: CDR1 SGHAT and CDR2 FQDESV (reference sequence). Germline trimming cut 4 bases from V and 5 bases from J; bases unmatched to any gene: 7. The CDR3 is 14 amino acids. CDR3 sequence: CASSWTTSDETQYF. Written as DNA, the CDR3 is TGTGCCAGCAGCTGGACCACTAGCGATGAGACCCAGTACTTC.

The chain uses TRBV15 and TRBJ2-3; TRBD2 agrees at 9 bases. Germline CDR1 is LNHNV and CDR2 is YYDKDF (reference sequence). With 1 base clipped from V and 1 base from J, the junction kept 3 bases outside the gene matches. The CDR3 length is 16 residues. The CDR3 DNA is TGTGCCACCAGCAGAGGGGAGCGGGAGGGCACAGATACGCAGTATTTT. It yields the protein CATSRGEREGTDTQYF. The complete variable domain, with remaining parts taken from reference TRBV15 and TRBJ2-3, reads DAMVIQNPRYQVTQFGKPVTLSCSQTLNHNVMYWYQQKSSQAPKLLFHYYDKDFNNEADTPDNFQSRRPNTSFCFLDIRSPGLGDTAMYLCATSRGEREGTDTQYFGPGTRLTVL.

This clone has only a few counts. CDR3 loop: CASSSRASNEQFF. DNA for the CDR3: TGTGCCAGCAGCTCCCGGGCCTCCAATGAGCAGTTCTTC. The rearrangement uses TRBV14 and TRBJ2-1; D is uncertain. Trimming stripped 5 bases from V and 6 bases from J, with 11 bases between. The CDR3 runs to 13 residues. Germline V CDR1 and CDR2: SGHDN, FVKESK.

V gene TRBV6-5 combines with J gene TRBJ2-2; no clear D. Trimming shortened V by 2 bases and J by 4 bases, and 11 bases separated the two germline ends. Per the germline V gene, CDR1 is MNHEY and CDR2 is SVGAGI. The CDR3 is 15 residues long. CDR3 DNA: TGTGCCAGCAGTTACCAGCCATTGGGCACCGGGGAGCTGTTTTTT. Protein: CASSYQPLGTGELFF.

This clone was counted only a few times. The chain links TRBV6-1 to TRBJ2-7, with D possibly matching TRBD1 (6 bases). Trimming stripped 1 base from V and 3 bases from J, with 16 bases between. The CDR3 runs to 16 residues. Germline-derived CDR1 and CDR2 are MNHNS and SASEGT. In DNA form, the CDR3 reads TGTGCCAGCAGTGAAGGCTCGTCAGGGGCCCTCTACGAGCAGTACGTC. Its translation is CASSEGSSGALYEQYV.

The rearrangement links TRBV2 to TRBJ1-1; D ambiguous. The V gene lost 2 bases and the J gene lost 0 bases, with 4 bases spanning the gap. Germline-derived CDR1 and CDR2 are SNHLY and FYNNEI. The CDR3 sequence is 13 residues long. The CDR3 DNA reads TGTGCCAGCAGTGAATTCGTGAACACTGAAGCTTTCTTT. Amino acid sequence: CASSEFVNTEAFF. The full variable domain, with the rest looked up from reference TRBV2 and TRBJ1-1, is EPEVTQTPSHQVTQMGQEVILRCVPISNHLYFYWYRQILGQKVEFLVSFYNNEISEKSEIFDDQFSVERPDGSNFTLKIRSTKLEDSAMYFCASSEFVNTEAFFGQGTRLTVV.

The V and J genes are TRBV9 and TRBJ1-2, with TRBD1 matching over 10 bases. The germline gives CDR1 SGDLS, CDR2 YYNGEE. J lost 7 bases, V lost 2 bases, and 8 bases had no gene match. The CDR3 extends over 15 amino acids. The CDR3 protein is CASSVSSGTGAGYTF. The DNA for the CDR3 is TGTGCCAGCAGCGTTTCCTCCGGGACAGGGGCTGGCTACACCTTC.

This clone was detected a few times. J is TRBJ2-7 and V is TRBV2; D ambiguous. The CDR3 is 11 residues long. V gave up 2 bases and J gave up 5 bases, with 4 bases separating them. The germline gives CDR1 SNHLY, CDR2 FYNNEI. The CDR3 DNA follows: TGTGCCAGCAGTGAATATAACGAGCAGTACTTC. Protein product: CASSEYNEQYF.

The V call is TRBV6-2 or TRBV6-3, the J call TRBJ2-7; 7 bases are shared with TRBD1. Germline loops: CDR1 MNHEY, CDR2 SVGEGT. The CDR3 is 13 amino acids. The V gene end was trimmed by 4 bases and the J gene end by 3 bases; junction bases not matched to a gene: 3. The CDR3 spells CASSSTGNYEQYF. In DNA form, the CDR3 reads TGTGCCAGCAGTTCGACAGGGAACTACGAGCAGTACTTC.

This chain joins TRBV6-1 and TRBJ1-1, with D possibly TRBD1 on 5 matching bases. CDR1 is MNHNS and CDR2 is SASEGT in the germline V gene. The V end lost 3 bases, the J end lost 6 bases, and 17 bases lay between the germline ends. This CDR3 region has 15 residues. The CDR3 nucleotides read TGTGCCAGCAGTGATAACAGGTTGAGTGTCGCTGAAGCTTTCTTT. This translates into CASSDNRLSVAEAFF.

This chain joins TRBV7-9 and TRBJ2-1, with unresolved D. CDR1 and CDR2 (germline): SEHNR, FQNEAQ (reference sequence). The CDR3 extends over 12 amino acids. Trimming removed 1 base at V and 10 bases at J, with 8 bases between. The CDR3, as DNA: TGTGCCAGCAGCTTAGGAATCTCCGAGCAGTTCTTC. This encodes CASSLGISEQFF.